This T cell receptor (beta chain) was sequenced in a study of cytomegalovirus exposure and HLA in healthy donors. This CDR3 is 20 amino acids long. V lost 0 bases, J lost 1 base, and 20 bases lay in between. The germline V gene encodes CDR1 SGHTS and CDR2 YDEGEE. Study-wide results and caveats: Across donors, sequencing depth was assumed by presence/absence analyses to be roughly uniform. Several of the most significant clusters appeared, in a later analysis, to be linked to common viral pathogens. V- and J-gene trimming of TCR beta was linked (in a later analysis) to a missense DCLRE1C variant.

This clone was recorded once. As yet, its antigen is unknown. In the PCR, 60 Vbeta and 13 Jbeta primers were used. Profiling relied on immunoSEQ multiplex PCR, and the TCRdb table lists in-frame clones only, not all of them. Of roughly 110,000 clones in the sample, roughly four fifths were seen once. Sequencing input: PBMCs. V and J are TRBV5-8 and TRBJ2-6; tentatively, D is TRBD1 (6 bases). The sequence came from a woman aged 45-60 years in good health and CMV-seropositive. The CDR3 is CASSLEDYWGLGSGANVLTF. CDR3 in DNA: TGTGCCAGCAGCTTGGAAGACTACTGGGGGCTTGGGTCTGGGGCCAACGTCCTGACTTTC.